This entry is about one TCR beta chain. A read error may produce the germline difference seen at one junction end. The data stem from a study of T cells in Graves' hyperthyroidism and ophthalmopathy. The CDR3 is 17 amino acids. CDR1 is SGDLS, CDR2 YYNGEE, per germline. Stability of Graves' hyperthyroidism was defined as absent ophthalmopathy progression within 18 months. Disease duration under 2 months; hyperthyroidism patients were aged 18 to 65. Researchers took RNA transcripts and amplified the TCR beta CDR3 regions from them. Initially, a first-round RT-PCR of the TCR CDR3 employed the HTBI primer set. TCRdb used MiXCR to reprocess the multiplex PCR reads, holding one entry per CDR3 protein. The table has hundreds of thousands of distinct CDR3 sequences, about two fifths seen once; the top ten hold 7.5% to 9.5%.

The source is a man younger than 35 with Graves' hyperthyroidism. Sequenced: blood. The V call is TRBV9, the J call TRBJ1-3; the D gene is possibly TRBD1 (5 bases). The CDR3 is CASSPGTKLSSGNTIHF. The CDR3 DNA follows: TGTGCCAGCAGCCCGGGGACCAAACTTTCCTCTGGAAACACCATACATTTT.